The 21 T cell receptor beta chains listed next were all sequenced from one sample in a study of blood T cell repertoires in COVID-19. The data were produced by immunoSEQ multiplex PCR, yet TCRdb's version contains in-frame clones alone and is incomplete. Among about 300,000 clones listed, 65% to 90% were seen once. The sample was PBMCs or T cells enriched from blood (not recorded which). These receptors all come from a man between 25 and 39 years old who had recovered from COVID-19.

The chain is built from TRBV2 and TRBJ2-5; D not resolved. Germline CDR1 and CDR2: SNHLY and FYNNEI. The CDR3 is made up of 14 amino acids. Trimming took off 5 bases at V and 5 bases at J, with 15 bases between the two ends. Written as DNA, the CDR3 is TGTGCCAGCAGTCCGCGGCTAGTTTCGGAGACCCAGTACTTC. This gives the protein CASSPRLVSETQYF.

The chain uses TRBV12-3 or TRBV12-4 and TRBJ2-3, with D uncertain. The CDR3 runs 10 residues. Trimming shortened V by 6 bases and J by 6 bases, and 4 bases separated the two germline ends. The DNA for the CDR3 is TGTGCCAGCAGCCGGGATACGCAGTATTTT. Its protein product is CASSRDTQYF.

The gene calls are TRBV7-2 and TRBJ1-6; D might be TRBD1 (5 bases). The CDR3 loop spans 19 amino acids. Germline V gene sequence: CDR1 SGHTA, CDR2 FQGNSA. V was shortened by 6 bases and J by 0 bases, with 21 bases between the two germline ends. The DNA of the CDR3 is TGTGCCAGCAGTTTACACTCCTTCAGGGTCAGCTCCTATAATTCACCCCTCCACTTT. Translated: CASSLHSFRVSSYNSPLHF.

The V gene is TRBV28, the J gene TRBJ2-7; 7 bases align to TRBD2. Germline CDR1 and CDR2: MDHEN and SYDVKM. The V and J ends lost 4 bases and 2 bases, in that order; junction bases with no gene match: 5. The CDR3 sequence is 14 residues long. The CDR3 is CASSSLAETYEQYF. The CDR3 coding sequence is TGTGCCAGCAGTTCCCTAGCGGAAACCTACGAGCAGTACTTC.

V and J are TRBV28 and TRBJ2-1; 12 bases match TRBD1. Germline V gene sequence: CDR1 MDHEN, CDR2 SYDVKM. The junction had 9 bases not matched to a gene; V was cut back by 10 bases and J by 2 bases. This CDR3 comprises 16 residues. Here the CDR3 reads CATGGDRGRAYNEQFF. CDR3 in DNA: TGTGCCACCGGGGGGGACAGGGGGCGGGCCTACAATGAGCAGTTCTTC.

The chain combines TRBV3-1 (or the pseudogene TRBV3-2) with TRBJ1-1; 9 nucleotides align to TRBD1. Trimming cost V 6 bases and J 0 bases; bases outside gene matches: 11. Per germline, CDR1 LGHDT and CDR2 YNNKEL (reference sequence). This CDR3 has 17 residues. The DNA for the CDR3 is TGTGCCAGCAGTCGTGGGACAGGGAACGCTTTGAACACTGAAGCTTTCTTT. Protein: CASSRGTGNALNTEAFF.

With respect to this clone: Other DNA sequences in this sample translate to the same CDR3. This sequence joins TRBV7-9 and TRBJ1-2; D remains ambiguous. CDR1 is SEHNR and CDR2 is FQNEAQ in the germline V gene (reference sequence). With 3 bases removed from V and 1 base from J, the gap between germline ends came to 6 bases. The CDR3 spans 13 residues. The CDR3 loop is CASSFDSNYGYTF. The CDR3 DNA follows: TGTGCCAGCAGCTTCGATAGTAACTATGGCTACACCTTC.

The rearrangement uses TRBV7-6 and TRBJ2-6, with 11 nucleotides matching TRBD1. With V trimmed by 1 base and J by 0 bases, 5 bases remained unmatched. Looked up from germline, CDR1 is SGHVS and CDR2 is FNYEAQ. The CDR3 consists of 19 residues. In DNA, the CDR3 is TGTGCCAGCAGCTTAGTCCCCGGGACAGGGGGCTCTGGGGCCAACGTCCTGACTTTC. Its translation is CASSLVPGTGGSGANVLTF. The variable domain in full, with the rest retrieved from reference TRBV7-6 and TRBJ2-6, is GAGVSQSPRYKVTKRGQDVALRCDPISGHVSLYWYRQALGQGPEFLTYFNYEAQQDKSGLPNDRFSAERPEGSISTLTIQRTEQRDSAMYRCASSLVPGTGGSGANVLTFGAGSRLTVL.

In its sample, this clone was seen once. The V gene is TRBV28, the J gene TRBJ2-3; possibly TRBD2 for D (7 bases). CDR3 length equals 15 residues. CDR1 and CDR2 (germline): MDHEN, SYDVKM. Trimming took off 7 bases at V and 5 bases at J, with 19 bases between the two ends. The CDR3 coding sequence is TGTGCCAGCACGCCGGGGGCGGGGGTCCTAGATACGCAGTATTTT. This translates into CASTPGAGVLDTQYF.

V gene TRBV5-1 combines with J gene TRBJ2-1; TRBD1 matches at 7 bases. V lost 1 base to trimming and J lost 4 bases; unmatched junction nucleotides: 8. Germline V CDR1 and CDR2: SGHRS, YFSETQ. The CDR3 runs to 16 residues. The DNA of the CDR3 is TGCGCCAGCAGCTTGTACATCGGGACAGAGTACAATGAGCAGTTCTTC. Its translation is CASSLYIGTEYNEQFF.

The table lists this clone with a few counts. The chain links TRBV20-1 to TRBJ1-1; D not certain. Germline CDR1 reads DFQATT; CDR2 reads SNEGSKA (reference sequence). This CDR3 comprises 11 residues. The V end lost 8 bases, the J end lost 3 bases, and 10 bases lay between the germline ends. CDR3 sequence (DNA): TGCAGTCCAAGAGCGGACACTGAAGCTTTCTTT. It codes for CSPRADTEAFF.

The V gene is TRBV3-1 (or the pseudogene TRBV3-2), the J gene TRBJ2-1; perhaps TRBD2 as D (5 bases). Germline loops: CDR1 LGHDT, CDR2 YNNKEL (reference sequence). The CDR3 contains 12 residues. Trimming took 6 bases from V and 8 from J, leaving 11 bases between them. The chain's CDR3 is CASRGSFHEQFF. The DNA of the CDR3 is TGTGCCAGCAGGGGGAGTTTCCATGAGCAGTTCTTC.

Only a few counts were recorded for this clone. The rearrangement joins TRBV28 to TRBJ1-5; possibly TRBD1 for D (6 bases). The CDR3 has 15 residues. V was pared by 5 bases and J by 3 bases, with 14 bases between. CDR1 is MDHEN, CDR2 SYDVKM, per germline. DNA for the CDR3: TGTGCCAGCAGTCTAAGGGGGGGGGACAATCAGCCCCAGCATTTT. This translates into CASSLRGGDNQPQHF. Combining the CDR3 with reference TRBV28 and TRBJ1-5 gives the whole variable domain DVKVTQSSRYLVKRTGEKVFLECVQDMDHENMFWYRQDPGLGLRLIYFSYDVKMKEKGDIPEGYSVSREKKERFSLILESASTNQTSMYLCASSLRGGDNQPQHFGDGTRLSIL.

J is TRBJ2-7 and V is TRBV5-1, with 8 bases fitting TRBD1. CDR1 is SGHRS and CDR2 is YFSETQ in the germline V gene. This CDR3 has 14 residues. V trimming: 3 bases; J trimming: 4 bases; junction bases outside the gene matches: 6. The CDR3: CASSYGQGPYEQYF. CDR3 bases: TGCGCCAGCAGCTACGGACAGGGACCTTACGAGCAGTACTTC.

V and J are TRBV19 and TRBJ2-1, with TRBD2 matching over 14 bases. Germline assignment: CDR1 LNHDA and CDR2 SQIVND (reference sequence). This CDR3 region has 12 residues. Trimming cost V 11 bases and J 10 bases; bases outside gene matches: 4. Written as DNA, the CDR3 is TGTGCCGCGGGACTAGCGGGAGTCGAGCAGTTCTTC. Protein product: CAAGLAGVEQFF.

The genes are TRBV7-9 and TRBJ1-2; D is uncertain. The V end was cut by 5 bases, the J end by 4 bases, with 14 bases between. Germline V gives CDR1 SEHNR, CDR2 FQNEAQ (reference sequence). This CDR3 has 14 residues. The CDR3 sequence: CASSPEGGGYGYTF. The CDR3 bases are TGTGCCAGCAGCCCTGAGGGCGGAGGCTATGGCTACACCTTC.

The J gene is TRBJ2-1, the V gene TRBV20-1; 7 bases are a match to TRBD2. With 3 bases clipped from V and 0 bases from J, the junction kept 14 bases outside the gene matches. Germline V gene data show CDR1 as DFQATT and CDR2 as SNEGSKA (reference sequence). This CDR3 comprises 18 residues. The CDR3 sequence is CSASHPLSLASSYNEQFF. Here the CDR3 DNA reads TGCAGTGCTAGTCATCCGCTCTCACTAGCGAGCTCCTACAATGAGCAGTTCTTC.

This clone came up once. The chain employs TRBV12-5 and TRBJ2-7; 11 positions agree with TRBD1. V was clipped by 3 bases and J by 4 bases; unmatched bases: 5. Germline loops: CDR1 LGHNT, CDR2 FRNRAP. The CDR3 runs to 15 residues. The CDR3 reads CASGFWTGGFYEQYF. DNA of the CDR3: TGTGCTAGTGGTTTCTGGACAGGGGGCTTTTACGAGCAGTACTTC.

The rearrangement links TRBV6-2 or TRBV6-3 to TRBJ2-3; 11 positions agree with TRBD2. This CDR3 is built from 14 residues. Germline CDR1 reads MNHEY; CDR2 reads SVGEGT. Trimming removed 4 bases from V and 6 bases from J; junction bases left unmatched: 3. The DNA of the CDR3 is TGTGCCAGCAGTTTTAGCGGGAGGGCTGATACGCAGTATTTT. Translation: CASSFSGRADTQYF.

This chain uses TRBV9 with TRBJ2-3; 8 bases agree with TRBD2. Looked up from germline, CDR1 is SGDLS and CDR2 is YYNGEE. Unmatched junction bases numbered 7, after V lost 3 bases and J lost 4 bases. This CDR3 is 15 amino acids long. In nucleotides, the CDR3 is TGTGCCAGCAGCGAAATGGGACTAGTCGCAGATACGCAGTATTTT. This sequence encodes CASSEMGLVADTQYF.

The chain combines TRBV20-1 with TRBJ2-3; TRBD2 agrees at 10 bases. CDR1 DFQATT and CDR2 SNEGSKA come from the germline V gene (reference sequence). The CDR3 loop spans 20 amino acids. The J segment lost 2 bases and the V segment lost 3 bases, leaving 20 bases of the junction unmatched. This chain's CDR3 is CSASLGRVSGRAFVTDTQYF. The CDR3 coding sequence is TGCAGTGCTAGTCTTGGGAGGGTGAGCGGGAGGGCCTTTGTCACAGATACGCAGTATTTT.